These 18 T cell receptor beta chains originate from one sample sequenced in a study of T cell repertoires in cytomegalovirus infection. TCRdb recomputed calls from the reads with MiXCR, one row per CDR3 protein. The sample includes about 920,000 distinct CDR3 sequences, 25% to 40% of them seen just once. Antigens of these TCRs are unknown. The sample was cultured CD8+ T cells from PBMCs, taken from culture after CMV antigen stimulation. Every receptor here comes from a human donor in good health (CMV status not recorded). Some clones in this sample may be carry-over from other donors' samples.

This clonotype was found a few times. CDR3 in amino acids: CASSYATSVFTDTQYF. The CDR3 DNA reads as TGTGCCAGCAGTTACGCGACTAGCGTTTTCACAGATACGCAGTATTTT. The chain uses TRBV6-6 and TRBJ2-3; 8 bases are shared with TRBD2. CDR1 MNHNY and CDR2 SVGAGI come from the germline V gene (reference sequence). The junction had 6 bases not matched to a gene; V was cut back by 2 bases and J by 2 bases. The CDR3 sequence is 16 residues long.

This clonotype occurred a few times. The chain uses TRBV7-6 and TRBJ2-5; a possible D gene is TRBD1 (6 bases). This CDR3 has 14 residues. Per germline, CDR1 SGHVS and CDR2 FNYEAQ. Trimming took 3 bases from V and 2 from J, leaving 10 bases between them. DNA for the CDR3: TGTGCCAGCAGCTTCTTAGGACAGCAAGAGACCCAGTACTTC. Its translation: CASSFLGQQETQYF.

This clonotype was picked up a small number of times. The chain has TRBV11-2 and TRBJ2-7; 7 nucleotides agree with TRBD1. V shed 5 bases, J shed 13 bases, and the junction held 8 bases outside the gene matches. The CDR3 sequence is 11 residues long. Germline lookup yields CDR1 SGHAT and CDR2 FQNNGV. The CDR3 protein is CASSPGQVPYF. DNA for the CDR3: TGTGCCAGCAGCCCCGGACAGGTTCCATACTTC.

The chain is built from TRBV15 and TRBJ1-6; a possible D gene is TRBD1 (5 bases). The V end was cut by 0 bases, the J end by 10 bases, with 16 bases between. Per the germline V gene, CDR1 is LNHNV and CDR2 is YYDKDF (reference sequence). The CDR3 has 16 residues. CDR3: CATSRDGTGVGSPLHF. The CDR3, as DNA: TGTGCCACCAGCAGAGATGGTACAGGCGTGGGGTCACCCCTCCACTTT.

Here the CDR3 reads CASSVGGRDLSQKAFF. In DNA form, the CDR3 reads TGTGCCAGCAGCGTAGGGGGACGGGACCTATCCCAAAAAGCTTTCTTT. J is TRBJ1-1 and V is TRBV9, with D possibly TRBD1 on 5 matching bases. This CDR3 comprises 16 residues. V was cut by 0 bases and J by 9 bases, with 21 bases left in between. Per germline, CDR1 SGDLS and CDR2 YYNGEE.

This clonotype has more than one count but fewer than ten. The CDR3 loop is CASSSGTVLNTEAFF. For the CDR3, the DNA is TGTGCCAGCAGCTCCGGGACAGTCTTGAACACTGAAGCTTTCTTT. This chain joins TRBV5-5 and TRBJ1-1; TRBD1 aligns across 7 bases. Per the germline V gene, CDR1 is SGHKS and CDR2 is YYEKEE (reference sequence). The CDR3 consists of 15 residues. The ends lost 3 bases at V and 0 bases at J; junction bases unmatched: 5.

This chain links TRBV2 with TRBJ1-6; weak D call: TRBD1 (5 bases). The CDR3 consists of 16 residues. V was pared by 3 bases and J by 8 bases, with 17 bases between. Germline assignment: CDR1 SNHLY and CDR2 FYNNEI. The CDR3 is CASSDREGLVDSPLHF. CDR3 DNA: TGTGCCAGCAGTGACAGGGAAGGGCTGGTAGATTCACCCCTCCACTTT.

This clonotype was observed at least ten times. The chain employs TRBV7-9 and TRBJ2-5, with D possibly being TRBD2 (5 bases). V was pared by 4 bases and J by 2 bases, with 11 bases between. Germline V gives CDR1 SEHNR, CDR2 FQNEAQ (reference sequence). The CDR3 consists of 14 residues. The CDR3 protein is CASSSSSQQETQYF. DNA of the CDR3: TGTGCCAGCAGCTCGTCTAGCCAACAAGAGACCCAGTACTTC.

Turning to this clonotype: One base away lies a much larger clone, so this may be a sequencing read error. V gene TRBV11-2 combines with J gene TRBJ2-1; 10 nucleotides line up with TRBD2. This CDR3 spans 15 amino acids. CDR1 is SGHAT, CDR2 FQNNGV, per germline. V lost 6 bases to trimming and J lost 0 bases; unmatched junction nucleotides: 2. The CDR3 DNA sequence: TGTGCCAGCAGGGTAGCGGGGGGCTCCTACAATGAGCAGTTCTTC. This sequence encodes CASRVAGGSYNEQFF.

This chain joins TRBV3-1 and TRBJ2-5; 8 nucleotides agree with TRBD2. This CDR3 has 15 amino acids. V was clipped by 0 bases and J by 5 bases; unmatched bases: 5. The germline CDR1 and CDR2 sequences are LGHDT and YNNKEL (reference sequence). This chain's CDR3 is CASSQDRGGRETQYF. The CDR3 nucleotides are TGTGCCAGCAGCCAAGATCGGGGGGGCCGGGAGACCCAGTACTTC.

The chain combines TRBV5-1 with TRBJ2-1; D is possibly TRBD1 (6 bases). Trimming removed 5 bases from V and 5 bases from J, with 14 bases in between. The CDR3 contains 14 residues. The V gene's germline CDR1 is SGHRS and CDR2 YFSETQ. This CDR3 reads CASSILDSDNEQFF. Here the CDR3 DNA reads TGCGCCAGCAGTATCTTGGACAGCGACAATGAGCAGTTCTTC.

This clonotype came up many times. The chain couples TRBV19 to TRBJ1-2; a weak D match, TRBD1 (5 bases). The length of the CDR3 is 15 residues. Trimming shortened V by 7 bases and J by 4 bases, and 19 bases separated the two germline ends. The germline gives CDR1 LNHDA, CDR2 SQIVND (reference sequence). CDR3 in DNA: TGTGCCAGTACGGTGTTCGACGGACATCCCTATGGCTACACCTTC. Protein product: CASTVFDGHPYGYTF. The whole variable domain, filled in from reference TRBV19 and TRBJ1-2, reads DGGITQSPKYLFRKEGQNVTLSCEQNLNHDAMYWYRQDPGQGLRLIYYSQIVNDFQKGDIAEGYSVSREKKESFPLTVTSAQKNPTAFYLCASTVFDGHPYGYTFGSGTRLTVV.

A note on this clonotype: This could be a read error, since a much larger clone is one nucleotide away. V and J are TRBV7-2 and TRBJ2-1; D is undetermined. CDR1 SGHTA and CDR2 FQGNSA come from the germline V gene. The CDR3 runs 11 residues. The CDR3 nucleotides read TGTGTCAGCAGCCCCGTAGATGAGCAGTTCTTC. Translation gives CVSSPVDEQFF.

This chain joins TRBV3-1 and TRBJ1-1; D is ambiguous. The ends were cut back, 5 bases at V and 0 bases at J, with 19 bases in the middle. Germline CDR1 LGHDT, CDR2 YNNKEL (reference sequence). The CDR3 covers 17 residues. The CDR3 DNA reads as TGTGCCAGCAGCGCAAGCCAGACCGCCCGACTGAACACTGAAGCTTTCTTT. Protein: CASSASQTARLNTEAFF.

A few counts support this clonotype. The CDR3 region has the DNA TGTGCCAGCAGTTACGAGACAGGGCAAAACACTGAAGCTTTCTTT. This translates into CASSYETGQNTEAFF. The V call is TRBV6-5, the J call TRBJ1-1, with 7 nucleotides matching TRBD1. Germline V gene data show CDR1 as MNHEY and CDR2 as SVGAGI. The CDR3 consists of 15 residues. V lost 2 bases and J lost 2; bases outside the gene matches: 5.

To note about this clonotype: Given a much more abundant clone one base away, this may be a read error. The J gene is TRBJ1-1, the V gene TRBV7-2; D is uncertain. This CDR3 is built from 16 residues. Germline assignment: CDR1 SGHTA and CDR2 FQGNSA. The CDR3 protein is CASSSEGRGFKSEVFF. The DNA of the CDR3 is TGTGCCAGCAGCTCCGAGGGCCGGGGTTTTAAGTCTGAAGTTTTCTTT.

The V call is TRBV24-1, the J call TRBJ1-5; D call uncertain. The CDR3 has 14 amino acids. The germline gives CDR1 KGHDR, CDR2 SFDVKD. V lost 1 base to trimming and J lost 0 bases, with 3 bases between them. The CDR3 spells CATSDLRSNQPQHF. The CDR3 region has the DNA TGTGCCACCAGTGATTTACGTAGCAATCAGCCCCAGCATTTT.

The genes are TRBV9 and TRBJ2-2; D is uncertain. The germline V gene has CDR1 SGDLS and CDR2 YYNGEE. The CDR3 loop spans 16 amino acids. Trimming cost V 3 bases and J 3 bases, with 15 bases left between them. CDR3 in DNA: TGTGCCAGCAGCGATTCGCAAGATACATACACCGGGGAGCTGTTTTTT. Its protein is CASSDSQDTYTGELFF. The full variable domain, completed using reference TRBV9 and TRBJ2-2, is DSGVTQTPKHLITATGQRVTLRCSPRSGDLSVYWYQQSLDQGLQFLIQYYNGEERAKGNILERFSAQQFPDLHSELNLSSLELGDSALYFCASSDSQDTYTGELFFGEGSRLTVL.